The source of this TCR beta chain is a study of cytomegalovirus exposure and HLA in healthy donors. Study-wide background: Clustering assigned 70% to 90% of the roughly 430 genotyped donors to the Caucasian-associated ancestry cluster.

PCR amplification relied on 60 Vbeta primers (plus 13 Jbeta primers). Data came from immunoSEQ multiplex PCR; TCRdb stores just in-frame clones and leaves some out. The sample records roughly 150,000 clones, 82% being singletons. Germline-derived CDR1 and CDR2 are SGHKS and YYEKEE (reference sequence). The CDR3 consists of 13 residues. V shed 1 base and J shed 9 bases, with 13 bases lying between them. General study findings and limits: As a later analysis showed, a missense DCLRE1C variant was linked to trimming of TCR beta V- and J-genes. Listed as cytomegalovirus-associated were 150 to 200 TCR beta chains.

Concerning this clone itself: Its target is not known.

Sequencing was carried out using PBMCs. The rearrangement links TRBV5-5 to TRBJ2-5, with D possibly matching TRBD2 (5 bases). The clonotype comes from a woman aged 50 to 65 in good health and CMV-seropositive. In DNA, the CDR3 is TGTGCCAGCAGCTTGAACCCGCCCGGGGCCCAGTACTTC. Protein product: CASSLNPPGAQYF.